The following is a T cell receptor (beta chain) sequence with its context. Chemo-refractory metastatic non-small-cell lung cancer patients were treated with focal radiation plus CTLA-4 blockade with ipilimumab. Clones were read by immunoSEQ multiplex PCR, and TCRdb kept only the in-frame ones, dropping some. There are roughly 120,000 clones in the sample; roughly four fifths occur only once, and about 3.3% lies in the top ten. The data originate from a study of radiotherapy plus CTLA-4 blockade in lung cancer. Across the whole study: Objective responses were recorded in around a sixth of patients, with disease control recorded in about 30%.

Germline CDR1 reads SNHLY; CDR2 reads FYNNEI. Deletions cut 6 bases from V and 1 base from J, with 7 bases between. The CDR3 contains 13 residues. This TCR came from a human donor with non-small cell lung cancer that progressed on radiotherapy plus ipilimumab. Some clones in this sample may be carry-over from other donors' samples. The sample was peripheral blood, taken from a patient treated with radiotherapy plus ipilimumab. This rearrangement joins TRBV2 to TRBJ2-4, with D possibly matching TRBD2 (5 bases). The CDR3 protein is CASRGEAKNIQYF. For the CDR3, the DNA is TGTGCCAGCAGGGGAGAGGCCAAAAACATTCAGTACTTC.